The TCR beta chain described here comes from a study of T-cell memory formation after mild COVID-19. General study points: A balance of CD4 and CD8 characterized clones contracting day 15 to 85, whereas later expanders leaned CD4+.

With regard to this clonotype: Its antigen is not known.

TCRdb analysed the 5' RACE reads with MiXCR anew, one entry per CDR3 protein. The data hold roughly 240,000 distinct CDR3 sequences, with roughly 15% observed a single time. V dropped 0 bases and J dropped 3 bases, with 9 bases sitting between them. Germline V gene data show CDR1 as LGHDT and CDR2 as YNNKEL (reference sequence). The CDR3 has 15 amino acids. Sequenced material: PBMCs or a T cell subset sorted from them (not recorded which). The TCR sequence derives from an adult woman who had mild COVID-19 (a few samples of this study predate the infection). Cell type and time point are not known. The genes are TRBV3-1 and TRBJ2-1; D gene uncertain. CDR3 DNA: TGTGCCAGCAGCCAAGACACCCTCCTCTACAATGAGCAGTTCTTC. Its translation is CASSQDTLLYNEQFF.